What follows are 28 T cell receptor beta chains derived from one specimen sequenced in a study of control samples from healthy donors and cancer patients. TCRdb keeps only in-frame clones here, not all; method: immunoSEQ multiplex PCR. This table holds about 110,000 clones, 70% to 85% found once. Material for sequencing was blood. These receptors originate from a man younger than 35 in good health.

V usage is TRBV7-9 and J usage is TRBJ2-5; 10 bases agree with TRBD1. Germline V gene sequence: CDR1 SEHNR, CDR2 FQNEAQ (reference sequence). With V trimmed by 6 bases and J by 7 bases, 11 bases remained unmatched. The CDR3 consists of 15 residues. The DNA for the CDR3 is TGTGCCAGCAGTCGCTTAGGGGACAGGGGCGCGACCCAGTACTTC. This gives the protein CASSRLGDRGATQYF.

CDR3 nucleotides: TGTGCCAGCAGTTACTCGAGGATGTACGAGCAGTACTTC. Its translation is CASSYSRMYEQYF. The chain couples TRBV6-2 or TRBV6-3 to TRBJ2-7; D is ambiguous. Germline CDR1 MNHEY, CDR2 SVGEGT. There are 13 residues in the CDR3. V lost 0 bases and J 4 bases, leaving 7 bases between the germline ends.

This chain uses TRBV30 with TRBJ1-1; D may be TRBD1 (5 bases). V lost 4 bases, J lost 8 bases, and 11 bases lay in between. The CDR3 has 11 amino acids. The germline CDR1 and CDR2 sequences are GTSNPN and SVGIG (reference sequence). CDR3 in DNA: TGTGCCTGGAATCAACAGGCAGAAGCTTTCTTT. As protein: CAWNQQAEAFF.

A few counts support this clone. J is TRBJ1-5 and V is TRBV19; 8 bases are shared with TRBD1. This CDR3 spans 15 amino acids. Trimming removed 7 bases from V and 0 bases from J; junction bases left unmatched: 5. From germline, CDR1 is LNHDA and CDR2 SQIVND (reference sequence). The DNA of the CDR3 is TGTGCCAGTACTCGGACAGGGTATAGCAATCAGCCCCAGCATTTT. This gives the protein CASTRTGYSNQPQHF. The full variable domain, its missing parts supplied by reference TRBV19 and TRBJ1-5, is DGGITQSPKYLFRKEGQNVTLSCEQNLNHDAMYWYRQDPGQGLRLIYYSQIVNDFQKGDIAEGYSVSREKKESFPLTVTSAQKNPTAFYLCASTRTGYSNQPQHFGDGTRLSIL.

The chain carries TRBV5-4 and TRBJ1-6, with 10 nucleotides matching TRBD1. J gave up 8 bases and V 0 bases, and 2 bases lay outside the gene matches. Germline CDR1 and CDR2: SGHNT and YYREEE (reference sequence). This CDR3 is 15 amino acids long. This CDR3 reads CASSLGQGADSPLHF. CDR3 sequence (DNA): TGTGCCAGCAGCTTGGGACAGGGGGCGGATTCACCCCTCCACTTT.

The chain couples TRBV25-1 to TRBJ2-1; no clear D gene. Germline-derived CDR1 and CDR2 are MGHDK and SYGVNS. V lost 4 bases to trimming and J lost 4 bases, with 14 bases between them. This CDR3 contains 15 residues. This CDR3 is CASSGFGSRYNEQFF. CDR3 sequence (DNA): TGTGCCAGCAGTGGGTTTGGCAGTAGATACAATGAGCAGTTCTTC.

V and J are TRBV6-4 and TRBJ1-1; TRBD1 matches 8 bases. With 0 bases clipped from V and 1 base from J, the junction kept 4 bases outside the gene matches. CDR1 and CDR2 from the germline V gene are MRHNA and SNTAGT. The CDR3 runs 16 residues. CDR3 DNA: TGTGCCAGCAGTGACTCCTATGGGACAGGGAACACTGAAGCTTTCTTT. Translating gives CASSDSYGTGNTEAFF.

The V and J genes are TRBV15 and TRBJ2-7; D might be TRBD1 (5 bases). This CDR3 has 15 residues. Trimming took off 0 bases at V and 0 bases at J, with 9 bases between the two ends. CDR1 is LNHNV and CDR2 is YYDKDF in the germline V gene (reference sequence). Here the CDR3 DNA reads TGTGCCACCAGCAGAGATCGACAGACCTCCTACGAGCAGTACTTC. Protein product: CATSRDRQTSYEQYF.

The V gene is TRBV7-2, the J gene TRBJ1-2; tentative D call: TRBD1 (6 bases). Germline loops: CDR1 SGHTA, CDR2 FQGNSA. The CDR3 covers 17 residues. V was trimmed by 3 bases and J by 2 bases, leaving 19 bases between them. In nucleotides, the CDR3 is TGTGCCAGCAGCTTCGGGGGGCGCGGGGGGATGAACTATGGCTACACCTTC. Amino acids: CASSFGGRGGMNYGYTF. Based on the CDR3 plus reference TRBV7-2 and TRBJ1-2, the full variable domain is GAGVSQSPSNKVTEKGKDVELRCDPISGHTALYWYRQSLGQGLEFLIYFQGNSAPDKSGLPSDRFSAERTGGSVSTLTIQRTQQEDSAVYLCASSFGGRGGMNYGYTFGSGTRLTVV.

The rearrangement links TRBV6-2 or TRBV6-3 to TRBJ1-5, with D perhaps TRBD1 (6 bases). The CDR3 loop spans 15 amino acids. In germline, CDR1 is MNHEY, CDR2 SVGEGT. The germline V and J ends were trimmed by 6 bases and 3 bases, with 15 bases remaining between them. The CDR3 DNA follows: TGTGCCAGCAGCCACGTCAGGGGAGACAATCAGCCCCAGCATTTT. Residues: CASSHVRGDNQPQHF.

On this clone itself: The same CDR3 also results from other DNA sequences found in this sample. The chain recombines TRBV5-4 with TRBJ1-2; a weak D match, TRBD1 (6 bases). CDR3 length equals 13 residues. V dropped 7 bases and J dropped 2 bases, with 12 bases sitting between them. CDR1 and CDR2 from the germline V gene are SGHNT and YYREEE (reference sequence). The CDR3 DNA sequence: TGTGCCAGCTCGCCGGACAGAAACTATGGCTACACCTTC. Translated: CASSPDRNYGYTF.

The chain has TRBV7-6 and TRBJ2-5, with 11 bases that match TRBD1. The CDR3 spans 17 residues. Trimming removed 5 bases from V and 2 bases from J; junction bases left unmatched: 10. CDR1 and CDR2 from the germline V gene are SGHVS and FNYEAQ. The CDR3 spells CASSPPGQGAGQETQYF. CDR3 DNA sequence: TGTGCCAGCAGCCCGCCTGGACAGGGGGCTGGGCAAGAGACCCAGTACTTC.

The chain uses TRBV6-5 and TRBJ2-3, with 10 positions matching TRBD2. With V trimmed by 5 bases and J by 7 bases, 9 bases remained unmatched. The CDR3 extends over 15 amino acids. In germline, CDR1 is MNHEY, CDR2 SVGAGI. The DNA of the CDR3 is TGTGCCAGCAGTCAGCGGGGGGGCCTTCTAAATACGCAGTATTTT. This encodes CASSQRGGLLNTQYF.

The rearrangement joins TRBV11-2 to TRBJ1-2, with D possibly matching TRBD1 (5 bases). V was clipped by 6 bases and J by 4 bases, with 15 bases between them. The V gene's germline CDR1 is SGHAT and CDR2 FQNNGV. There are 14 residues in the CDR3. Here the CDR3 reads CASSFHGGAYGYTF. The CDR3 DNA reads TGTGCCAGCAGTTTCCACGGAGGGGCCTATGGCTACACCTTC. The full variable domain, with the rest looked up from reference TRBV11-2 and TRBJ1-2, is EAGVAQSPRYKIIEKRQSVAFWCNPISGHATLYWYQQILGQGPKLLIQFQNNGVVDDSQLPKDRFSAERLKGVDSTLKIQPAKLEDSAVYLCASSFHGGAYGYTFGSGTRLTVV.

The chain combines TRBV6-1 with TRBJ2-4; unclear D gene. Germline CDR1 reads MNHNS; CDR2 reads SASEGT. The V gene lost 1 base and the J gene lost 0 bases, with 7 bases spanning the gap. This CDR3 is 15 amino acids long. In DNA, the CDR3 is TGTGCCAGCAGTGAAGTGTCCTTAGCCAAAAACATTCAGTACTTC. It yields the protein CASSEVSLAKNIQYF.

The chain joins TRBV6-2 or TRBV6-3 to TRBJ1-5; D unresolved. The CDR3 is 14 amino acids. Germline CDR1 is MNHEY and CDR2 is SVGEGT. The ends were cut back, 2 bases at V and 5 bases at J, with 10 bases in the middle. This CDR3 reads CASSYEDGHQPQHF. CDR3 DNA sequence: TGTGCCAGCAGTTACGAGGACGGACATCAGCCCCAGCATTTT.

The CDR3 DNA is TGTGCCATCAGCAAGGGTCCAATTAATCAGCCCCAGCATTTT. As protein: CAISKGPINQPQHF. The chain employs TRBV10-3 and TRBJ1-5; no clear D gene. Trimming took 6 bases from V and 4 from J, leaving 13 bases between them. From germline, CDR1 is ENHRY and CDR2 SYGVKD. The CDR3 runs 14 residues.

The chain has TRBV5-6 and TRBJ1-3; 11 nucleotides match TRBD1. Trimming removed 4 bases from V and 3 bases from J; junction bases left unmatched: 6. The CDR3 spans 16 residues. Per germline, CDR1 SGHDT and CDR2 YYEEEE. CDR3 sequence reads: CASSPDRGHGGNTIYF. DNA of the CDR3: TGTGCCAGCAGCCCGGACAGGGGGCATGGTGGAAACACCATATATTTT.

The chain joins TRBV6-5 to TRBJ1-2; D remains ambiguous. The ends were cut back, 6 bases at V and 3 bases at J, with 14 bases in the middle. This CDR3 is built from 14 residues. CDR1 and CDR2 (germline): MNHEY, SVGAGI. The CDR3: CASRGWQDDYGYTF. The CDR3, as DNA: TGTGCCAGCAGAGGGTGGCAGGACGACTATGGCTACACCTTC.

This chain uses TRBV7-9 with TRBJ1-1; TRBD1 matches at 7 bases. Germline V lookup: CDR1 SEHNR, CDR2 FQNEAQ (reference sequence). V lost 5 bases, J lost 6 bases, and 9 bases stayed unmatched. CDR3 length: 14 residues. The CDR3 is CASSGRGVGSEAFF. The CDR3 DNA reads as TGTGCCAGCAGCGGCAGGGGGGTAGGCTCTGAAGCTTTCTTT. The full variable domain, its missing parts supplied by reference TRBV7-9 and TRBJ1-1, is DTGVSQNPRHKITKRGQNVTFRCDPISEHNRLYWYRQTLGQGPEFLTYFQNEAQLEKSRLLSDRFSAERPKGSFSTLEIQRTEQGDSAMYLCASSGRGVGSEAFFGQGTRLTVV.

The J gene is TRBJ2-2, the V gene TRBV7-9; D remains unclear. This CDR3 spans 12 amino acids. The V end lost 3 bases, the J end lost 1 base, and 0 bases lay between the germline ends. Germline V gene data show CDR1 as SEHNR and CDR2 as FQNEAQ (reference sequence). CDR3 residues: CASSLNTGELFF. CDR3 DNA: TGTGCCAGCAGCTTGAACACCGGGGAGCTGTTTTTT.

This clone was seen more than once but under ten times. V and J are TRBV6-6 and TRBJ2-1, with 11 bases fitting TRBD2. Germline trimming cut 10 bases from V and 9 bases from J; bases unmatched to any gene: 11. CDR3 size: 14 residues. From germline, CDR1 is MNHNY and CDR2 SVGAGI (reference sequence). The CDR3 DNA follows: TGTGCCATCGATAGACTAGCGGGGAGGGGTGAGCAGTTCTTC. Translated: CAIDRLAGRGEQFF.

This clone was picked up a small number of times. The DNA of the CDR3 is TGTGCCAGCAGCTTGTCGGGAACAAGGCGGGTAAATCAGCCCCAGCATTTT. This gives the protein CASSLSGTRRVNQPQHF. This chain uses TRBV5-8 with TRBJ1-5; D gene uncertain. Germline V gives CDR1 SGHTS, CDR2 YDEGEE. The CDR3 runs to 17 residues. With 1 base removed from V and 4 bases from J, the gap between germline ends came to 18 bases. Based on the CDR3 plus reference TRBV5-8 and TRBJ1-5, the full variable domain is EAGVTQSPTHLIKTRGQQATLRCSPISGHTSVYWYQQALGLGLQFLLWYDEGEERNRGNFPPRFSGRQFPNYSSELNVNALELEDSALYLCASSLSGTRRVNQPQHFGDGTRLSIL.

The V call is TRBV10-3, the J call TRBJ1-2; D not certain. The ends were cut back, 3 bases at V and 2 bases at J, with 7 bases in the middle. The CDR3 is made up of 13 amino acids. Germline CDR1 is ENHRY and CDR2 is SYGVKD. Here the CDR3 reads CAISDRENYGYTF. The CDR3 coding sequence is TGTGCCATCAGTGACAGAGAAAACTATGGCTACACCTTC.

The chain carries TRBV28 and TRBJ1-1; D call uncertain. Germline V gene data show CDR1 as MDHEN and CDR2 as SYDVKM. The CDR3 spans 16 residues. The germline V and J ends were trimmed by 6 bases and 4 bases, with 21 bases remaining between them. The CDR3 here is CASSYPPEGRSTEAFF. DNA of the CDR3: TGTGCCAGCAGCTACCCTCCGGAAGGGAGGAGCACTGAAGCTTTCTTT.

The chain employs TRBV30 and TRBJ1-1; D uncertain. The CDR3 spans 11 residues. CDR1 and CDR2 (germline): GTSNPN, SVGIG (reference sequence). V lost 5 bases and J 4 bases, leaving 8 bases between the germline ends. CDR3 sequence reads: CAWADVTEAFF. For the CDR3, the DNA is TGTGCCTGGGCGGACGTCACTGAAGCTTTCTTT.

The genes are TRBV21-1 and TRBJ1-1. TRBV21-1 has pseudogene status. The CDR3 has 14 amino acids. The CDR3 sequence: CASSPQPRGTEAFF. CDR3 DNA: TGTGCCAGCAGCCCCCAGCCTCGTGGCACTGAAGCTTTCTTT.

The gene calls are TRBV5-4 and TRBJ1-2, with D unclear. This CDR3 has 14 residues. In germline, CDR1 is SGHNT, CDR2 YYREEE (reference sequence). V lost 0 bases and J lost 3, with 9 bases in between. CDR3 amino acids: CASSLGTPHYGYTF. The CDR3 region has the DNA TGTGCCAGCAGCTTGGGGACGCCCCACTATGGCTACACCTTC.